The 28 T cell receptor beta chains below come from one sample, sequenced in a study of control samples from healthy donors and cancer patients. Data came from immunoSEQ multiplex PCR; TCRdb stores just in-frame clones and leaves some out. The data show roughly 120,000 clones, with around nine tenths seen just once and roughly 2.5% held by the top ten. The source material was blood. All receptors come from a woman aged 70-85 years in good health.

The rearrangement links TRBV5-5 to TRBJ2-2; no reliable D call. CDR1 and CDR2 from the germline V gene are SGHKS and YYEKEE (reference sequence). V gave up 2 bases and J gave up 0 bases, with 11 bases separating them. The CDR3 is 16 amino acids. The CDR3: CASSFDGRANTGELFF. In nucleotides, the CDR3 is TGTGCCAGCAGCTTCGATGGACGGGCGAACACCGGGGAGCTGTTTTTT.

The CDR3 DNA is TGCGCCAGCAGCCAAGTCGTGCAGAGCACAGATACGCAGTATTTT. Protein product: CASSQVVQSTDTQYF. V is TRBV4-1 and J is TRBJ2-3; D remains ambiguous. The CDR3 contains 15 residues. Germline CDR1 and CDR2: MGHRA and YSYEKL. V was clipped by 1 base and J by 0 bases, with 8 bases between them.

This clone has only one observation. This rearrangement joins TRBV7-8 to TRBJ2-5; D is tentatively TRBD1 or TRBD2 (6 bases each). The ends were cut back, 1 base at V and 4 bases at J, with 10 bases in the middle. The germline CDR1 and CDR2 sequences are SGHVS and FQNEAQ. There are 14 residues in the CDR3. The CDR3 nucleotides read TGTGCCAGCAGCTTAGGGGGGGCAGGAGAGACCCAGTACTTC. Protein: CASSLGGAGETQYF.

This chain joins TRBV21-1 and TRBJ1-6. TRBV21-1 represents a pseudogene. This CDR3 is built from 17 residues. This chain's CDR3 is CASIETMGGGRGSPLHF. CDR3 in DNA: TGTGCCAGCATCGAGACAATGGGGGGTGGCAGGGGTTCACCCCTCCACTTT.

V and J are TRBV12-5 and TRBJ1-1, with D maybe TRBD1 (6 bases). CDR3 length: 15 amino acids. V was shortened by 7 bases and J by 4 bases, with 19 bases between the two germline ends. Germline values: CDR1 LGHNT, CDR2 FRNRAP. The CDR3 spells CASARGGQPPTEAFF. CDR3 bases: TGTGCTAGTGCTCGGGGGGGGCAGCCCCCCACTGAAGCTTTCTTT.

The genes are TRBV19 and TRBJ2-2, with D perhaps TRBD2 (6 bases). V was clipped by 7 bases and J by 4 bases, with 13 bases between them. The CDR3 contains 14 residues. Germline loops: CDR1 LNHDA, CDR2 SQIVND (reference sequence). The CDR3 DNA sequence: TGTGCCAGTACTACTAACGGGGGCACCGGGGAGCTGTTTTTT. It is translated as CASTTNGGTGELFF.

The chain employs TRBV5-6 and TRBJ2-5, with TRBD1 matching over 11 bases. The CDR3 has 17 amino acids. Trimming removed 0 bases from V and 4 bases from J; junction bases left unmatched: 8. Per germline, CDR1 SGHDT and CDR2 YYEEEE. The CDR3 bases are TGTGCCAGCAGCTTGGAGGGGACAGGGGGATTTGTAGAGACCCAGTACTTC. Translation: CASSLEGTGGFVETQYF. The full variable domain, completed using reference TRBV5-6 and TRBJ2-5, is DAGVTQSPTHLIKTRGQQVTLRCSPKSGHDTVSWYQQALGQGPQFIFQYYEEEERQRGNFPDRFSGHQFPNYSSELNVNALLLGDSALYLCASSLEGTGGFVETQYFGPGTRLLVL.

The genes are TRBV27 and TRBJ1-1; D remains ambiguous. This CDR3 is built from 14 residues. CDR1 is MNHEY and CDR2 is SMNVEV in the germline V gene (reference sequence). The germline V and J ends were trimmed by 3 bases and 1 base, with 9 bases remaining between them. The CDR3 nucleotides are TGTGCCAGCAGTTTCTCCGCGTCGAACACTGAAGCTTTCTTT. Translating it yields CASSFSASNTEAFF.

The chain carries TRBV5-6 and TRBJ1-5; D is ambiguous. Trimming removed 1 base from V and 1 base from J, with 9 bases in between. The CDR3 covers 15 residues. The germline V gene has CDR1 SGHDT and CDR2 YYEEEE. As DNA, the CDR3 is TGTGCCAGCAGCTTGATGGGGATCAGCAATCAGCCCCAGCATTTT. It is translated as CASSLMGISNQPQHF.

Written as DNA, the CDR3 is TGCGCCAGCAGCTTGGCAAGTCAAGAGACCCAGTACTTC. Translation: CASSLASQETQYF. The chain has TRBV5-1 and TRBJ2-5; D not resolved. V was shortened by 0 bases and J by 2 bases, with 5 bases between the two germline ends. Per the germline V gene, CDR1 is SGHRS and CDR2 is YFSETQ. The CDR3 extends over 13 amino acids.

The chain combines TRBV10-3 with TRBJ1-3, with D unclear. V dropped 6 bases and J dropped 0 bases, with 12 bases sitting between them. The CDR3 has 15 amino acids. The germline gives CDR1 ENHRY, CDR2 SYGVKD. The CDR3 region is CAISRDSNSGNTIYF. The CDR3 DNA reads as TGTGCCATCAGCAGAGACTCCAACTCTGGAAACACCATATATTTT.

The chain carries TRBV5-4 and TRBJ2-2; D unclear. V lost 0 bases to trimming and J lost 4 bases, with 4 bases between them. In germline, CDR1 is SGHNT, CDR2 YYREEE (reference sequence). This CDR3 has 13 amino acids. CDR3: CASSLGPTGELFF. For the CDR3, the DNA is TGTGCCAGCAGCTTGGGGCCCACCGGGGAGCTGTTTTTT.

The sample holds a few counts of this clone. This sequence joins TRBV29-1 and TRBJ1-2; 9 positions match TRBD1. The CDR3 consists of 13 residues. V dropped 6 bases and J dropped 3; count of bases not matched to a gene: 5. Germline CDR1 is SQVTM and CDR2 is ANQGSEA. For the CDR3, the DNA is TGCAGCGTCCGGGACAGGGAAGACTATGGCTACACCTTC. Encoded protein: CSVRDREDYGYTF. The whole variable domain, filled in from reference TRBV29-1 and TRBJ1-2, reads SAVISQKPSRDICQRGTSLTIQCQVDSQVTMMFWYRQQPGQSLTLIATANQGSEATYESGFVIDKFPISRPNLTFSTLTVSNMSPEDSSIYLCSVRDREDYGYTFGSGTRLTVV.

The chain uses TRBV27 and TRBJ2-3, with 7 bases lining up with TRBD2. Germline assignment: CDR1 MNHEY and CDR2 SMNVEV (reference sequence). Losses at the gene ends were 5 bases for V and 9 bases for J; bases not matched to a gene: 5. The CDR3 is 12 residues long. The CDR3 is CASSREGDTQYF. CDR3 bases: TGTGCCAGCAGTAGGGAGGGAGACACGCAGTATTTT.

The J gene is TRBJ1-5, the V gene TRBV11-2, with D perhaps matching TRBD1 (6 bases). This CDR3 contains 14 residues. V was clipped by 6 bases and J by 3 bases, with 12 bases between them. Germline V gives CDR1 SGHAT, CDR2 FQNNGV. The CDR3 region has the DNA TGTGCCAGCAGTCTGGACAGCTACAATCAGCCCCAGCATTTT. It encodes CASSLDSYNQPQHF.

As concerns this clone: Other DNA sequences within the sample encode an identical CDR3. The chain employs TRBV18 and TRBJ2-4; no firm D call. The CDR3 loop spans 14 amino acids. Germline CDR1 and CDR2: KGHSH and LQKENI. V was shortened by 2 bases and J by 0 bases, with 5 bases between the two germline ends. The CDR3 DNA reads TGTGCCAGCTCACCAAACGTAGCCAAAAACATTCAGTACTTC. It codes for CASSPNVAKNIQYF.

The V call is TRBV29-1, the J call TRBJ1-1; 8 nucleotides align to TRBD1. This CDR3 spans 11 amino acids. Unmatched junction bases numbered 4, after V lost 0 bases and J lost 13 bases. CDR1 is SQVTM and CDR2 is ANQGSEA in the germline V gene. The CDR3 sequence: CSVEDGTGDFF. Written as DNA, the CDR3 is TGCAGCGTTGAAGACGGGACAGGAGATTTCTTT.

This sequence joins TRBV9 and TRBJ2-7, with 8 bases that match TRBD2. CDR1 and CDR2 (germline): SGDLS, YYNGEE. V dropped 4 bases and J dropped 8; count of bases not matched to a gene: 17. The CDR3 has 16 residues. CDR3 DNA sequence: TGTGCCAGCAGCCCGAGGGGGTCCGGGGGGGCTGGCAAGCAGTACTTC. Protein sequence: CASSPRGSGGAGKQYF.

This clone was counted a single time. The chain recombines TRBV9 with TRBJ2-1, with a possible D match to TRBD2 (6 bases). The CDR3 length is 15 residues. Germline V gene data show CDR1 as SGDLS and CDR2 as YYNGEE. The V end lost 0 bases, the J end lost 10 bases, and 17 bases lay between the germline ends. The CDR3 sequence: CASSVDNGGIGEQFF. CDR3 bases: TGTGCCAGCAGCGTAGATAACGGGGGAATTGGGGAGCAGTTCTTC.

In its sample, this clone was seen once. The CDR3 bases are TGTGCCAGCAGCTTCGTTGGGGGGACCTCCTACGAGCAGTACTTC. This translates into CASSFVGGTSYEQYF. This chain connects TRBV5-5 to TRBJ2-7, with D possibly TRBD2 on 6 matching bases. The CDR3 has 15 amino acids. Per the germline V gene, CDR1 is SGHKS and CDR2 is YYEKEE (reference sequence). Trimming removed 2 bases at V and 0 bases at J, with 12 bases between.

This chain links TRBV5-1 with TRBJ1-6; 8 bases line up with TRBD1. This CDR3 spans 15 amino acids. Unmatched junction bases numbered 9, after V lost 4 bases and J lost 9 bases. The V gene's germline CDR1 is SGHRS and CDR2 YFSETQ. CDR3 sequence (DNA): TGCGCCAGCAGCCCTCAGGGACAGGCGAGTTCACCCCTCCACTTT. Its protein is CASSPQGQASSPLHF.

CDR3 nucleotide sequence: TGTGCCACCAGTGAGGGGACAGGGCCGGGAGAGACCCAGTACTTC. Protein product: CATSEGTGPGETQYF. The V and J genes are TRBV24-1 and TRBJ2-5; the match to TRBD1 covers 9 bases. Unmatched junction bases numbered 6, after V lost 4 bases and J lost 4 bases. Germline V CDR1 and CDR2: KGHDR, SFDVKD. The CDR3 is 15 residues long.

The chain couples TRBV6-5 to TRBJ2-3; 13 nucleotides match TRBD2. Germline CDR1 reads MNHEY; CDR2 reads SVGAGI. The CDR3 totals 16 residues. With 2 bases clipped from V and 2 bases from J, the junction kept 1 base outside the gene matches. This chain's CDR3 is CASSYGLAGDTDTQYF. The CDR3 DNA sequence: TGTGCCAGCAGTTACGGACTAGCGGGGGACACAGATACGCAGTATTTT.

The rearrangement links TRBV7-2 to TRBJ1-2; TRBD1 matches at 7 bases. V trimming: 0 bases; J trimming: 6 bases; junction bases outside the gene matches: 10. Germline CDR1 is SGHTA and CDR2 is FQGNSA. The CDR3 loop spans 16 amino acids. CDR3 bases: TGTGCCAGCAGCTTAGCGCAAAGGGGGCGCGGAGATGGCTACACCTTC. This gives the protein CASSLAQRGRGDGYTF. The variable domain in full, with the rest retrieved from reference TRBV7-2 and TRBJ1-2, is GAGVSQSPSNKVTEKGKDVELRCDPISGHTALYWYRQSLGQGLEFLIYFQGNSAPDKSGLPSDRFSAERTGGSVSTLTIQRTQQEDSAVYLCASSLAQRGRGDGYTFGSGTRLTVV.

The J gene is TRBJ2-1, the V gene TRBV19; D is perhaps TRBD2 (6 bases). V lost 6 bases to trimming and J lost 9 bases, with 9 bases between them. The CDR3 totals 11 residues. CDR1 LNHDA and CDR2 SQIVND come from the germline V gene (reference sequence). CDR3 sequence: CASRVGSEQFF. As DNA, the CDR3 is TGTGCCAGTAGAGTCGGGAGTGAGCAGTTCTTC.

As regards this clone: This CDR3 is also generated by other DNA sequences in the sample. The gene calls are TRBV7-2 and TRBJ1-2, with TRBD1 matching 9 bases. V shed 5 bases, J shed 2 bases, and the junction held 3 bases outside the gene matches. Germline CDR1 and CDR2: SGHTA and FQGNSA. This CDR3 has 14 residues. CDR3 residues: CASSRDRGNYGYTF. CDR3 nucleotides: TGTGCCAGCAGCCGCGACAGGGGGAACTATGGCTACACCTTC.

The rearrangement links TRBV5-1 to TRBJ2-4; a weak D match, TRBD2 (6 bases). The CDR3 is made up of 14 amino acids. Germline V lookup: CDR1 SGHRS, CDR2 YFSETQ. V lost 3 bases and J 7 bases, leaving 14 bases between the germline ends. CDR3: CASSYGSGLNIQYF. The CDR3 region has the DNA TGCGCCAGCAGCTACGGTTCGGGACTGAACATTCAGTACTTC.

The CDR3 DNA reads TGTGCCAGCAGCTACCGACAGAGTTTTAGTGAAGCTTTCTTT. Amino acid sequence: CASSYRQSFSEAFF. This chain connects TRBV7-9 to TRBJ1-1; a possible D gene is TRBD1 (5 bases). Germline loops: CDR1 SEHNR, CDR2 FQNEAQ (reference sequence). The CDR3 is made up of 14 amino acids. Trimming took off 4 bases at V and 7 bases at J, with 16 bases between the two ends.